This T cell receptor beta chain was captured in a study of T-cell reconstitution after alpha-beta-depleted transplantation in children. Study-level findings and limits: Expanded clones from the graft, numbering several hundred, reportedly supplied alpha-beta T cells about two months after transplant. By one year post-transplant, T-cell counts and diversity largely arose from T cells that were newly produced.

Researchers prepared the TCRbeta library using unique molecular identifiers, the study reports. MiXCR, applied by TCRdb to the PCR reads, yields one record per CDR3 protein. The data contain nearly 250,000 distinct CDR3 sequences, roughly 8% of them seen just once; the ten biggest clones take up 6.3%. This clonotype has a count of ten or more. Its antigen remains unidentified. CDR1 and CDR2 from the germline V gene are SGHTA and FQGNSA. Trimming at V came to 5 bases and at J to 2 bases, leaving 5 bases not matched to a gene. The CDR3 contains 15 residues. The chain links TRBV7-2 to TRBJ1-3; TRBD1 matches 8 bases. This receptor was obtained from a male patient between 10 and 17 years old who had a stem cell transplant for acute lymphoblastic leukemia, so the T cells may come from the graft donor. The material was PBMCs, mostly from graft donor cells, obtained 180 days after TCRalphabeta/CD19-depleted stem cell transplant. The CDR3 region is CASSPSTGAGNTIYF. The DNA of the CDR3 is TGTGCCAGCAGCCCGTCGACAGGGGCTGGAAACACCATATATTTT.